This T cell receptor beta chain was sequenced for a study of CD8+ T cells in alopecia areata. Extracted RNA was reverse transcribed, and the resulting cDNA served as sequencing template. The table came from immunoSEQ multiplex PCR; TCRdb's copy has only in-frame clones and leaves some out. The sample has about 190,000 clones, approximately 60% seen once. Specified treatment: oral pan-JAK inhibitor, 5-10 mg twice daily. Germline V gene sequence: CDR1 SGHVS, CDR2 FQNEAQ. The CDR3 consists of 15 residues. Trimming shortened V by 1 base and J by 3 bases, and 10 bases separated the two germline ends. This sequence originates from a human donor with alopecia areata. The sequences come from CD4+ T cells sorted from blood, collected at week 4, from a patient treated with tofacitinib. J is TRBJ1-3 and V is TRBV7-8; D unresolved. The CDR3 is CASSLGVAYGNTIYF. For the CDR3, the DNA is TGTGCCAGCAGCTTAGGGGTGGCATATGGAAACACCATATATTTT.